This T cell receptor beta chain is from a study of blood T cell repertoires in COVID-19. V lost 1 base, J lost 0 bases, and 6 bases lay in between. The CDR3 has 14 residues. Germline CDR1 is GTSNPN and CDR2 is SVGIG (reference sequence). Sequencing was performed with immunoSEQ multiplex PCR; in TCRdb, only in-frame clones are kept and a portion is missing. The sample has approximately 45,000 clones, about 70% seen once. This rearrangement joins TRBV30 to TRBJ1-4; maybe TRBD1 (5 bases). Input material: peripheral blood. The TCR originated in a man older than 75 with acute or convalescent COVID-19. The CDR3 is CAWSGGATNEKLFF. In nucleotides, the CDR3 is TGTGCCTGGAGTGGGGGGGCAACTAATGAAAAACTGTTTTTT.